This T cell receptor (beta chain) was captured in a study of PD-1 blockade in classical Hodgkin lymphoma. Whole-study results and caveats: According to reports, newly diagnosed patients had lower baseline TCR diversity than healthy donors, and relapsed/refractory patients had lower baseline TCR diversity still.

Clones were read by immunoSEQ multiplex PCR, and TCRdb kept only the in-frame ones, dropping some. The table shows about 21,000 clones, with around nine tenths occurring only once. Time point described: newly diagnosed, previously untreated cHL patient sample. Applied to thawed PBMCs, magnetic negative selection was the method used to isolate CD8+ T cells. A comparison was provided by newly diagnosed, untreated classical Hodgkin lymphoma PBMCs. Germline CDR1 is MDHEN and CDR2 is SYDVKM. This CDR3 has 17 residues. Trimming left V 4 bases short and J 1 base short, with 17 bases between. In the case of this clone: The antigen remains undetermined.

Specimen: CD8+ T cells from blood. The TCR was taken from a human donor with classical Hodgkin lymphoma. The chain couples TRBV28 to TRBJ1-5; unclear D gene. CDR3 protein: CASSSQVALVSNQPQHF. CDR3 nucleotides: TGTGCCAGCAGTTCCCAAGTAGCGCTTGTGAGCAATCAGCCCCAGCATTTT.